This passage covers 2 T cell receptor beta chains from one sample sequenced in a study of T cell responses to AZD1222 COVID-19 vaccine. Clones were read by immunoSEQ multiplex PCR, and TCRdb kept only the in-frame ones, dropping some. In the table there are some 110,000 clones, around 89% of which are singletons. The sample here was peripheral blood, taken on day 0 of AZD1222 vaccination. These receptors came from an adult in good health.

The chain joins TRBV2 to TRBJ1-2, with D unresolved. The CDR3 loop spans 11 amino acids. With 5 bases removed from V and 7 bases from J, the gap between germline ends came to 8 bases. Germline CDR1 is SNHLY and CDR2 is FYNNEI. For the CDR3, the DNA is TGTGCCAGCAGTCACGCGGTTGGCTACACCTTC. Its protein is CASSHAVGYTF.

This clone was recorded a few times. V is TRBV6-5 and J is TRBJ2-3; D is unclear. The length of the CDR3 is 14 residues. Germline CDR1 and CDR2: MNHEY and SVGAGI. V lost 5 bases, J lost 2 bases, and 11 bases lay in between. The CDR3 is CASSRAAATDTQYF. The CDR3, as DNA: TGTGCCAGCAGTCGCGCGGCAGCCACAGATACGCAGTATTTT.